This TCR beta chain appears in the sequencing data of a study of T cell responses to AZD1222 COVID-19 vaccine. A few counts support this clone. Its matching antigen is unknown. Broader study findings: Repertoires were obtained only post-peak T cell response. Just a handful of people given AZD1222 tested seropositive at baseline. Most donors were white British, females outnumbered males, and clonal diversity was possibly underestimated.

The CDR3 covers 12 residues. The V end was cut by 5 bases, the J end by 1 base, with 5 bases between. Profiling relied on immunoSEQ multiplex PCR, and the TCRdb table lists in-frame clones only, not all of them. This sample carries roughly 80,000 clones, approximately 90% of them seen once, and the ten largest clones take roughly 10%. Recipients boosted at about 4 weeks or about 12 weeks are pooled. The sequencing used peripheral blood, collected 28 days after the second AZD1222 dose. The receptor was derived from an adult who received the AZD1222 COVID-19 vaccine. V usage is TRBV12-3 or TRBV12-4 and J usage is TRBJ1-2; D remains unclear. This CDR3 is CASSTRNYGYTF. CDR3 coding DNA: TGTGCCAGCAGTACGCGTAACTATGGCTACACCTTC.